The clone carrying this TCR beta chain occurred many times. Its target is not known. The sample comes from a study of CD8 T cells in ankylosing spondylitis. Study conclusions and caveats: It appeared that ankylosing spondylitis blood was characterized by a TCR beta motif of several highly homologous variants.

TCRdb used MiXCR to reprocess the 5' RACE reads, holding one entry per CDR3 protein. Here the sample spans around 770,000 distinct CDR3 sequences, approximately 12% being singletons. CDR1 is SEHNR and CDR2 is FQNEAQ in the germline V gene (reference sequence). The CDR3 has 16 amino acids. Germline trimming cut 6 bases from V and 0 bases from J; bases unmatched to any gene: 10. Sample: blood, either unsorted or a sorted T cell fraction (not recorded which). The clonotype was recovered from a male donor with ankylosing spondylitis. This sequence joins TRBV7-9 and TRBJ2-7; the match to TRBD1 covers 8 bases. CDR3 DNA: TGTGCCAGCAGTTCCTCAGGGGGCTTCAGCTCCTACGAGCAGTACTTC. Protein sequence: CASSSSGGFSSYEQYF.